A selection of T cell receptor beta chains follows, all from one sample in a study of blood T cell repertoires in COVID-19. Using immunoSEQ multiplex PCR, the repertoire was profiled, and TCRdb retains in-frame clones only, with some absent. The profile shows some 95,000 clones, 85% to 95% of them singletons. Sequenced input: peripheral blood. These receptors all come from a human donor with active COVID-19. The donor label of this sample is uncertain. The CDR3 runs from the conserved cysteine through the conserved F or W. Fields, in order: CDR3 DNA, CDR3 protein, D gene, V gene, clone size, J gene. A D gene is named only where the DNA matches it firmly. A row's size may be missing; if present it is once, few, many or a size class.

CDR3nt: TGTGCCACCAGTGACCCGACAGAGCCGAACACTGAAGCTTTCTTT
CDR3aa: CATSDPTEPNTEAFF
d_gene: .
v_gene: TRBV24-1
abundance: once
j_gene: TRBJ1-1

CDR3nt: TGTGCCAGCAAACACGGCGGTCCCTCCTACGAGCAGTACTTC
CDR3aa: CASKHGGPSYEQYF
d_gene: .
v_gene: TRBV6-5
abundance: .
j_gene: TRBJ2-7

CDR3nt: TGTGCCAGCAGCTTAGAAAAGGGACAGGGGGCTTCAGGGGTGTTTTTT
CDR3aa: CASSLEKGQGASGVFF
d_gene: TRBD1
v_gene: TRBV7-2
abundance: .
j_gene: TRBJ1-4

CDR3nt: TGTGCCAGCAGCTCTAGGGGGTCGGGCGAAGCTTTCTTT
CDR3aa: CASSSRGSGEAFF
d_gene: .
v_gene: TRBV7-2
abundance: .
j_gene: TRBJ1-1

CDR3nt: TGTGCCAGCAGTTCCGGCCTGGGCGCTTTCTTT
CDR3aa: CASSSGLGAFF
d_gene: .
v_gene: TRBV6-5
abundance: .
j_gene: TRBJ1-1

CDR3nt: TGTGCCAGTAGCTGGCGGCTTGGGGGCTTTGAAAAACTGTTTTTT
CDR3aa: CASSWRLGGFEKLFF
d_gene: .
v_gene: TRBV19
abundance: .
j_gene: TRBJ1-4

CDR3nt: TGTGCCAGCAGATTACCAGGGGGCGCCGATGGCTACACCTTC
CDR3aa: CASRLPGGADGYTF
d_gene: TRBD1
v_gene: TRBV9
abundance: few
j_gene: TRBJ1-2

CDR3nt: TGCAGCGTTGAGAGGACTAGCGGGGGGTACAATGAGCAGTTCTTC
CDR3aa: CSVERTSGGYNEQFF
d_gene: TRBD2
v_gene: TRBV29-1
abundance: .
j_gene: TRBJ2-1

CDR3nt: TGTGCCACCCGGTTGAGAGGTGGGTCTCAGCCCCAGCATTTT
CDR3aa: CATRLRGGSQPQHF
d_gene: .
v_gene: TRBV6-5
abundance: .
j_gene: TRBJ1-5

CDR3nt: TGTGCCAGCTCACCACAATCTGGAAGGGGGACTGAAGCTTTCTTT
CDR3aa: CASSPQSGRGTEAFF
d_gene: .
v_gene: TRBV18
abundance: .
j_gene: TRBJ1-1

CDR3nt: TGCGCCAGCAGCCCACTAATAGCGACTAGCTCACTTGACAATGAGCAGTTCTTC
CDR3aa: CASSPLIATSSLDNEQFF
d_gene: TRBD2
v_gene: TRBV5-1
abundance: .
j_gene: TRBJ2-1

CDR3nt: TGTGCCAGCAGTGAAGAAGCTGGCTCCTACAATGAGCAGTTCTTC
CDR3aa: CASSEEAGSYNEQFF
d_gene: .
v_gene: TRBV6-1
abundance: many
j_gene: TRBJ2-1

CDR3nt: TGTGCCACCAGCTTTCGCTTGCCCCGGATGCGGGACACTGAAGCTTTCTTT
CDR3aa: CATSFRLPRMRDTEAFF
d_gene: .
v_gene: TRBV15
abundance: .
j_gene: TRBJ1-1

CDR3nt: TGTGCCAGCAGCGTAGGGGGACGGGGAGGCGAGCAGTACTTC
CDR3aa: CASSVGGRGGEQYF
d_gene: .
v_gene: TRBV9
abundance: .
j_gene: TRBJ2-7

CDR3nt: TGTGCCAGCAGTGAGGTTGCTTTTAATCGCGATGGAAACACCATATATTTT
CDR3aa: CASSEVAFNRDGNTIYF
d_gene: .
v_gene: TRBV6-1
abundance: .
j_gene: TRBJ1-3

CDR3nt: TGTGCCAGCAGTGAAGCGTTTAGGGCCAGGGTAGATTCACCCCTCCACTTT
CDR3aa: CASSEAFRARVDSPLHF
d_gene: .
v_gene: TRBV6-1
abundance: .
j_gene: TRBJ1-6

CDR3nt: TGTGCCAGCAGCGCCAGGGGTAATTCACCCCTCCACTTT
CDR3aa: CASSARGNSPLHF
d_gene: .
v_gene: TRBV9
abundance: .
j_gene: TRBJ1-6

CDR3nt: TGTGCCAGCAGTTATGGTAGGAGAAACTATGGCTACACCTTC
CDR3aa: CASSYGRRNYGYTF
d_gene: .
v_gene: TRBV6-5
abundance: .
j_gene: TRBJ1-2

CDR3nt: TGTGCCAGCAGGATGGTGGCGGGATCGCGTGGCTACACCTTC
CDR3aa: CASRMVAGSRGYTF
d_gene: .
v_gene: TRBV6-5
abundance: .
j_gene: TRBJ1-2

CDR3nt: TGTGCCAGCAGCTCCGGGACAGGGGCAGATACGCAGTATTTT
CDR3aa: CASSSGTGADTQYF
d_gene: TRBD1
v_gene: TRBV5-4
abundance: .
j_gene: TRBJ2-3

CDR3nt: TGTGCCAGCAGTTCGGGTAGGGGTGTATCAGATACGCAGTATTTT
CDR3aa: CASSSGRGVSDTQYF
d_gene: .
v_gene: TRBV6-5
abundance: .
j_gene: TRBJ2-3

CDR3nt: TGTGCCAGTAGTATAGATGGTACAGGGTGGTCTCCTGAAGCTTTCTTT
CDR3aa: CASSIDGTGWSPEAFF
d_gene: .
v_gene: TRBV19
abundance: .
j_gene: TRBJ1-1

CDR3nt: TGTGCCAGCAGCTTGGGGGGAGATCAGCCCCAGCATTTT
CDR3aa: CASSLGGDQPQHF
d_gene: .
v_gene: TRBV7-9
abundance: .
j_gene: TRBJ1-5

CDR3nt: TGTGCCAGCAGCTTGACGGGACAGGGCGCCTACGAGCAGTACTTC
CDR3aa: CASSLTGQGAYEQYF
d_gene: TRBD1
v_gene: TRBV5-4
abundance: .
j_gene: TRBJ2-7

CDR3nt: TGTGCCACCAGCAGAGGAGGGTCGGGCAGACTCATGAACACTGAAGCTTTCTTT
CDR3aa: CATSRGGSGRLMNTEAFF
d_gene: .
v_gene: TRBV15
abundance: .
j_gene: TRBJ1-1

CDR3nt: TGTGCCAGCAGTTTCCGCGGGGGGTTGGGGAACACTGAAGCTTTCTTT
CDR3aa: CASSFRGGLGNTEAFF
d_gene: .
v_gene: TRBV27
abundance: .
j_gene: TRBJ1-1

CDR3nt: TGCAGTGCTAGTCCAGGGGCCAAGATCATCAGTGAGCAGTTCTTC
CDR3aa: CSASPGAKIISEQFF
d_gene: .
v_gene: TRBV20-1
abundance: .
j_gene: TRBJ2-1

CDR3nt: TGTGCCAGCAGTCTCGGGACACCCTCGGTCTATGGCTACACCTTC
CDR3aa: CASSLGTPSVYGYTF
d_gene: .
v_gene: TRBV6-2/TRBV6-3
abundance: once
j_gene: TRBJ1-2

CDR3nt: TGTGCCAGCAAAGGCGTAGGACAGGGCCGAAACACCGGGGAGCTGTTTTTT
CDR3aa: CASKGVGQGRNTGELFF
d_gene: TRBD1
v_gene: TRBV5-4
abundance: .
j_gene: TRBJ2-2

CDR3nt: TGTGCCAGCAGCTCTGGCAGGTCCTACGAGCAGTACTTC
CDR3aa: CASSSGRSYEQYF
d_gene: .
v_gene: TRBV9
abundance: .
j_gene: TRBJ2-7

CDR3nt: TGTGCCAGCAGTTCTCCAGGGGTTAGGAACACTGAAGCTTTCTTT
CDR3aa: CASSSPGVRNTEAFF
d_gene: .
v_gene: TRBV28
abundance: .
j_gene: TRBJ1-1

CDR3nt: TGTGCCACCAGTGACCCTCGGACAGCCACAGATACGCAGTATTTT
CDR3aa: CATSDPRTATDTQYF
d_gene: .
v_gene: TRBV24-1
abundance: .
j_gene: TRBJ2-3

CDR3nt: TGTGCCAGCTCACCACTACAGGGGCATAATTCACCCCTCCACTTT
CDR3aa: CASSPLQGHNSPLHF
d_gene: TRBD1
v_gene: TRBV18
abundance: few
j_gene: TRBJ1-6

CDR3nt: TGTGCCATCAGCGACCGACTAGCGGGGGGAAAGGACGAGCAGTACTTC
CDR3aa: CAISDRLAGGKDEQYF
d_gene: TRBD2
v_gene: TRBV10-3
abundance: once
j_gene: TRBJ2-7